Below, one T cell receptor beta chain is given with its context. The data were taken from a study of technical replicates of blood from several donors. Libraries were prepared by immunoSEQ multiplex PCR; TCRdb keeps only in-frame clonotypes and omits some of them. In the table there are around 13,000 clones, 95% of which are singletons. Trimming took 7 bases from V and 6 from J; bases not matched to a gene: 7. Looked up from germline, CDR1 is MNHNS and CDR2 is SASEGT. The CDR3 consists of 15 residues. The TCR was taken from a human donor in good health. Source material: PBMCs. V gene TRBV6-1 combines with J gene TRBJ1-5, with 12 bases lining up with TRBD1. CDR3 DNA sequence: TGTGCCAGCATTTCGGGACAGGGGGCCGGTCAGCCCCAGCATTTT. It translates to CASISGQGAGQPQHF.